The next 32 T cell receptor beta chains were all read from a single sample in a study of cytomegalovirus exposure and HLA in healthy donors. With 60 Vbeta and 13 Jbeta primers, the PCR was carried out. Some clones are missing from TCRdb's copy, which holds only in-frame ones; the method was immunoSEQ multiplex PCR. This table holds approximately 110,000 clones, roughly 70% found once. Sequencing was performed on PBMCs. These TCRs come from a man younger than 45 in good health and CMV-seropositive.

V gene TRBV15 combines with J gene TRBJ2-2, with TRBD1 identical over 9 bases. V gave up 3 bases and J gave up 4 bases; unmatched junction bases: 9. Germline V gives CDR1 LNHNV, CDR2 YYDKDF (reference sequence). The CDR3 extends over 17 amino acids. CDR3 loop: CATSSGGQGRITGELFF. CDR3 nucleotides: TGTGCCACCAGCAGCGGTGGACAGGGGCGGATCACCGGGGAGCTGTTTTTT.

CDR3 DNA: TGTGCCAGCACCCTGGCGGGGACAGGGCGTTCTTCACCCCTCCACTTT. Its protein product is CASTLAGTGRSSPLHF. This rearrangement joins TRBV5-6 to TRBJ1-6, with 9 positions matching TRBD1. Germline V gene lookup returns CDR1 SGHDT and CDR2 YYEEEE. This CDR3 has 16 residues. Germline trimming cut 6 bases from V and 9 bases from J; bases unmatched to any gene: 13. Based on the CDR3 plus reference TRBV5-6 and TRBJ1-6, the full variable domain is DAGVTQSPTHLIKTRGQQVTLRCSPKSGHDTVSWYQQALGQGPQFIFQYYEEEERQRGNFPDRFSGHQFPNYSSELNVNALLLGDSALYLCASTLAGTGRSSPLHFGNGTRLTVT.

The chain combines TRBV5-1 with TRBJ2-2, with 13 bases matching TRBD2. Trimming removed 2 bases from V and 6 bases from J; junction bases left unmatched: 4. The V gene's germline CDR1 is SGHRS and CDR2 YFSETQ. This CDR3 is 16 amino acids long. This CDR3 reads CASSLGLAGVPGELFF. The CDR3, as DNA: TGCGCCAGCAGCTTAGGACTAGCGGGAGTGCCCGGGGAGCTGTTTTTT.

The chain couples TRBV18 to TRBJ1-5; D not certain. The CDR3 sequence is 14 residues long. V was shortened by 2 bases and J by 0 bases, with 5 bases between the two germline ends. Germline-derived CDR1 and CDR2 are KGHSH and LQKENI. The CDR3: CASSPEPSNQPQHF. CDR3 in DNA: TGTGCCAGCTCACCAGAGCCTAGCAATCAGCCCCAGCATTTT.

This clone was counted between two and nine times. The CDR3 here is CASTTPGTGRDEQYF. CDR3 in DNA: TGTGCCAGCACCACCCCGGGAACAGGGAGGGACGAGCAGTACTTC. This chain connects TRBV6-5 to TRBJ2-7; possibly TRBD2 for D (7 bases). Germline CDR1 is MNHEY and CDR2 is SVGAGI. V was clipped by 7 bases and J by 5 bases, with 21 bases between them. The CDR3 sequence is 15 residues long.

This clone was seen only a few times. V and J are TRBV5-1 and TRBJ1-1; TRBD1 might be the D (6 bases). In germline, CDR1 is SGHRS, CDR2 YFSETQ. CDR3 size: 14 residues. V lost 7 bases and J 3 bases, leaving 16 bases between the germline ends. As DNA, the CDR3 is TGCGCCAGCGGGGAGGAGGGGGGGTACACTGAAGCTTTCTTT. Its translation is CASGEEGGYTEAFF.

J is TRBJ1-6 and V is TRBV9; TRBD1 is a possible D gene (6 bases). CDR1 is SGDLS, CDR2 YYNGEE, per germline. The CDR3 runs to 16 residues. Trimming removed 0 bases from V and 16 bases from J, with 23 bases in between. CDR3 sequence: CASSVDPKNTGQLLHF. DNA for the CDR3: TGTGCCAGCAGCGTAGACCCTAAAAATACAGGGCAGCTACTCCACTTT.

The V and J genes are TRBV29-1 and TRBJ2-5, with 9 positions matching TRBD1. CDR3 length: 15 amino acids. Germline lookup yields CDR1 SQVTM and CDR2 ANQGSEA. The J segment lost 5 bases and the V segment lost 4 bases, leaving 11 bases of the junction unmatched. The CDR3, as DNA: TGCAGCGTTGGGCCGGACGGGACAGGGCTGGAGACCCAGTACTTC. Translated: CSVGPDGTGLETQYF.

The chain recombines TRBV4-1 with TRBJ2-1, with 7 bases fitting TRBD2. This CDR3 spans 16 amino acids. J was trimmed by 4 bases and V by 1 base; bases with no gene match: 7. CDR1 is MGHRA, CDR2 YSYEKL, per germline. The CDR3 is CASSQGRELAYNEQFF. CDR3 coding DNA: TGCGCCAGCAGCCAAGGGCGGGAGCTAGCGTACAATGAGCAGTTCTTC.

The V call is TRBV30, the J call TRBJ1-2, with 9 bases that match TRBD1. Germline V gene lookup returns CDR1 GTSNPN and CDR2 SVGIG (reference sequence). The CDR3 loop spans 14 amino acids. This CDR3 reads CARVRQGGNYGYTF. In DNA, the CDR3 is TGTGCTCGGGTCCGACAGGGGGGGAACTATGGCTACACCTTC.

The genes are TRBV29-1 and TRBJ1-2, with D tentatively TRBD1 (6 bases). This CDR3 comprises 13 residues. V lost 4 bases to trimming and J lost 3 bases, with 12 bases between them. Per germline, CDR1 SQVTM and CDR2 ANQGSEA. CDR3 bases: TGCAGCGTTGCCTCGGACAGTCACTATGGCTACACCTTC. Its translation: CSVASDSHYGYTF.

This chain uses TRBV7-9 with TRBJ1-2; TRBD1 matches 11 bases. Germline V CDR1 and CDR2: SEHNR, FQNEAQ (reference sequence). CDR3 length: 14 residues. Trimming cost V 5 bases and J 3 bases; bases outside gene matches: 2. In DNA, the CDR3 is TGTGCCAGCAGCGGACAGGGGGCTTACTATGGCTACACCTTC. Translating gives CASSGQGAYYGYTF.

This chain links TRBV4-2 with TRBJ2-1, with D uncertain. Germline V gives CDR1 LGHNA, CDR2 YNFKEQ. The CDR3 extends over 16 amino acids. Trimming left V 1 base short and J 4 bases short, with 14 bases between. The CDR3 DNA reads TGTGCCAGCAGCCAAGGTCTTCCCCCTTCTTACAATGAGCAGTTCTTC. Translation gives CASSQGLPPSYNEQFF.

This chain connects TRBV28 to TRBJ2-7; D is perhaps TRBD2 (6 bases). CDR1 is MDHEN, CDR2 SYDVKM, per germline. The CDR3 totals 15 residues. Trimming took 10 bases from V and 3 from J, leaving 22 bases between them. The CDR3 bases are TGTGCCACCGGAGTTGGGGGGAGGCCCTTCTACGAGCAGTACGTC. Amino acids: CATGVGGRPFYEQYV.

The chain couples TRBV29-1 to TRBJ1-1; the match to TRBD1 covers 10 bases. Germline V CDR1 and CDR2: SQVTM, ANQGSEA. The CDR3 is 14 amino acids. Trimming cost V 5 bases and J 1 base; bases outside gene matches: 4. The CDR3 sequence is CSVSTGGGNTEAFF. The CDR3, as DNA: TGCAGCGTTTCGACAGGGGGCGGGAACACTGAAGCTTTCTTT.

V usage is TRBV5-1 and J usage is TRBJ1-6; a possible D gene is TRBD1 (5 bases). The germline gives CDR1 SGHRS, CDR2 YFSETQ. Trimming took 5 bases from V and 10 from J, leaving 22 bases between them. The CDR3 runs 16 residues. CDR3 bases: TGCGCCAGCAGTTATGGGGCGGGGGGTTATGGATCACCCCTCCACTTT. This codes for CASSYGAGGYGSPLHF.

V gene TRBV5-6 combines with J gene TRBJ2-3; D not resolved. Trimming took off 4 bases at V and 3 bases at J, with 9 bases between the two ends. The CDR3 length is 13 residues. The germline V gene encodes CDR1 SGHDT and CDR2 YYEEEE. The CDR3 protein is CASSRVGTDTQYF. The CDR3 region has the DNA TGTGCCAGCAGCCGAGTTGGTACAGATACGCAGTATTTT.

The chain is built from TRBV2 and TRBJ1-6; a possible D gene is TRBD1 (5 bases). The germline gives CDR1 SNHLY, CDR2 FYNNEI. CDR3 length: 14 residues. V was shortened by 10 bases and J by 0 bases, with 10 bases between the two germline ends. The CDR3 protein is CATLGDSYNSPLHF. The CDR3 DNA is TGTGCCACCCTAGGGGACTCCTATAATTCACCCCTCCACTTT.

This clone was observed a handful of times. J is TRBJ1-2 and V is TRBV9; D not resolved. V lost 0 bases and J lost 4, with 7 bases in between. Germline CDR1 reads SGDLS; CDR2 reads YYNGEE. This CDR3 comprises 13 residues. The CDR3 loop is CASSVGTAYGYTF. DNA for the CDR3: TGTGCCAGCAGCGTAGGGACTGCCTATGGCTACACCTTC.

The chain uses TRBV7-9 and TRBJ2-7; D possibly corresponds to TRBD1 (6 bases). V lost 1 base and J lost 2, with 15 bases in between. The CDR3 has 16 residues. Germline-derived CDR1 and CDR2 are SEHNR and FQNEAQ (reference sequence). The CDR3 sequence: CASSLGLGGHTYEQYF. The CDR3, as DNA: TGTGCCAGCAGCTTAGGGCTAGGGGGACATACCTACGAGCAGTACTTC.

The chain uses TRBV9 and TRBJ2-1; D is perhaps TRBD2 (6 bases). This CDR3 is built from 16 residues. Deletions cut 4 bases from V and 1 base from J, with 15 bases between. CDR1 and CDR2 from the germline V gene are SGDLS and YYNGEE. CDR3 nucleotides: TGTGCCAGCAGCCCCCTCGCGGGACTGTCCTACAATGAGCAGTTCTTC. It specifies CASSPLAGLSYNEQFF.

The chain employs TRBV7-3 and TRBJ1-2, with D possibly being TRBD1 (5 bases). This CDR3 region has 16 residues. The ends were cut back, 1 base at V and 4 bases at J, with 16 bases in the middle. Germline V gene data show CDR1 as SGHTA and CDR2 as FQGTGA. The chain's CDR3 is CASSLKAGQGIYGYTF. CDR3 nucleotides: TGTGCCAGCAGCTTAAAGGCCGGCCAGGGAATCTATGGCTACACCTTC.

CDR3 coding DNA: TGTGCCACAGGACAGGGGGCTTCGAACACCGGGGAGCTGTTTTTT. It codes for CATGQGASNTGELFF. The chain is built from TRBV5-5 and TRBJ2-2; 11 bases agree with TRBD1. The germline CDR1 and CDR2 sequences are SGHKS and YYEKEE (reference sequence). The V segment lost 9 bases and the J segment 0 bases; nucleotides outside the gene matches: 4. This CDR3 region has 15 residues.

This clone was counted only a few times. The V and J genes are TRBV4-1 and TRBJ1-1; 8 bases align to TRBD1. After removal of 4 bases from V and 11 bases from J, the junction contained 9 bases not matched to a gene. CDR1 and CDR2 (germline): MGHRA, YSYEKL. This CDR3 contains 13 residues. CDR3: CASSPGQGAKAFF. The CDR3, as DNA: TGCGCCAGCAGCCCAGGACAGGGAGCAAAGGCTTTCTTT.

This clone was seen a single time. This rearrangement joins TRBV5-1 to TRBJ2-5; 8 bases fit TRBD1. V shed 0 bases, J shed 2 bases, and the junction held 3 bases outside the gene matches. CDR1 is SGHRS and CDR2 is YFSETQ in the germline V gene. The CDR3 runs to 15 residues. The CDR3 reads CASSLETGAQETQYF. CDR3 coding DNA: TGCGCCAGCAGCTTGGAGACAGGGGCTCAAGAGACCCAGTACTTC.

J is TRBJ2-3 and V is TRBV10-3, with 7 bases identical to TRBD2. Losses at the gene ends were 4 bases for V and 3 bases for J; bases not matched to a gene: 4. CDR3 length: 14 residues. The germline gives CDR1 ENHRY, CDR2 SYGVKD. Here the CDR3 DNA reads TGTGCCATCAGTGGGGGGGGAGAAACAGATACGCAGTATTTT. Protein: CAISGGGETDTQYF.

The rearrangement uses TRBV27 and TRBJ1-6; TRBD1 is a possible D gene (6 bases). The CDR3 is 14 amino acids. The V and J ends lost 5 bases and 9 bases respectively, with 14 bases between them. CDR1 is MNHEY, CDR2 SMNVEV, per germline (reference sequence). This CDR3 reads CASSQGPIGSPLHF. The CDR3 DNA sequence: TGTGCCAGCAGTCAGGGGCCTATAGGTTCACCCCTCCACTTT.

The rearrangement links TRBV7-2 to TRBJ1-2, with 8 bases that match TRBD1. The CDR3 is made up of 19 amino acids. The V gene end was trimmed by 6 bases and the J gene end by 5 bases; junction bases not matched to a gene: 23. Germline V lookup: CDR1 SGHTA, CDR2 FQGNSA. The CDR3 here is CASSPSGARGLYRIYGYTF. DNA for the CDR3: TGTGCCAGCAGTCCCTCGGGGGCCAGGGGGCTATACCGTATTTATGGCTACACCTTC.

The chain joins TRBV5-1 to TRBJ1-2; D is uncertain. The CDR3 consists of 12 residues. With 2 bases removed from V and 0 bases from J, the gap between germline ends came to 2 bases. Germline loops: CDR1 SGHRS, CDR2 YFSETQ. The chain's CDR3 is CASSFTNYGYTF. For the CDR3, the DNA is TGCGCCAGCAGCTTTACTAACTATGGCTACACCTTC.

The chain uses TRBV27 and TRBJ1-2, with TRBD1 as a possible D gene (5 bases). The ends were cut back, 2 bases at V and 4 bases at J, with 14 bases in the middle. There are 15 residues in the CDR3. Per germline, CDR1 MNHEY and CDR2 SMNVEV (reference sequence). As DNA, the CDR3 is TGTGCCAGCAGTTTACGGGCAGGGCGAGGCTATGGCTACACCTTC. Protein sequence: CASSLRAGRGYGYTF.

The rearrangement links TRBV10-3 to TRBJ1-2; 9 bases align to TRBD1. The trim removed 1 base at V and 1 base at J, leaving 4 bases unmatched. The CDR3 extends over 16 amino acids. Germline values: CDR1 ENHRY, CDR2 SYGVKD. The CDR3 nucleotides read TGTGCCATCAGTGAGTTCCGGACAGGGGTTAACTATGGCTACACCTTC. This codes for CAISEFRTGVNYGYTF.

The DNA for the CDR3 is TGTGCCAGCAGTCCTGGGGCTAGCGAGAAGACCTACGAGCAGTACGTC. Amino acids: CASSPGASEKTYEQYV. The V gene is TRBV27, the J gene TRBJ2-7; weak D call: TRBD2 (6 bases). The V and J ends lost 5 bases and 2 bases respectively, with 19 bases between them. The CDR3 loop spans 16 amino acids. The germline V gene has CDR1 MNHEY and CDR2 SMNVEV (reference sequence).